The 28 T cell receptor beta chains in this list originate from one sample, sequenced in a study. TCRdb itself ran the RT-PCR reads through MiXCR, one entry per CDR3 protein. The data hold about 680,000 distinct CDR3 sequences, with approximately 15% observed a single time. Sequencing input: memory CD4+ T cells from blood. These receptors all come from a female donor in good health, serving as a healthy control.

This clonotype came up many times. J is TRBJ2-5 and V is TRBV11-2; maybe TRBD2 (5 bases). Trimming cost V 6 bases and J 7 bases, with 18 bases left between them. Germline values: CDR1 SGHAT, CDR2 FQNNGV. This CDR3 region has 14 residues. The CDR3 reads CASRQDGLAGTQYF. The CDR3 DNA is TGTGCCAGCAGACAAGACGGGCTAGCCGGGACCCAGTACTTC.

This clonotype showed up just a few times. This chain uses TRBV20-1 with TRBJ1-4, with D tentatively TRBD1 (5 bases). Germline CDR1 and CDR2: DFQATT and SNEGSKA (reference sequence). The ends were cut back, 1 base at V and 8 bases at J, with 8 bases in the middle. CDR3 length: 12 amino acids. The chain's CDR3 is CSARGGEEKLFF. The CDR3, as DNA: TGCAGTGCTAGAGGAGGGGAAGAAAAACTGTTTTTT.

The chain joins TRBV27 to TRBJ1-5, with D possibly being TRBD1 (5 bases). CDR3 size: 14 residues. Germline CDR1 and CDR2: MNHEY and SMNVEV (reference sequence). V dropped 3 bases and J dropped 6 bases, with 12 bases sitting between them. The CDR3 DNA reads TGTGCCAGCAGTTTTAGGGGCTTCGGTCAGCCCCAGCATTTT. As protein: CASSFRGFGQPQHF.

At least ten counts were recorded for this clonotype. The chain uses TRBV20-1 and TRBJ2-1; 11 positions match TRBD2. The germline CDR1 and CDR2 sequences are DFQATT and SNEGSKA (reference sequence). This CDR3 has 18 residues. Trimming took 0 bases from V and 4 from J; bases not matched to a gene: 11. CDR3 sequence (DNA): TGCAGTGCTAGAGATCGGTCACTAGCGGGAGTTGGGTACAATGAGCAGTTCTTC. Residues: CSARDRSLAGVGYNEQFF.

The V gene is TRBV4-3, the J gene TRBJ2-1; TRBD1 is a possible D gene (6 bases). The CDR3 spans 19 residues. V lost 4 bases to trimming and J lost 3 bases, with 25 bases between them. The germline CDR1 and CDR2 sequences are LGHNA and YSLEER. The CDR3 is CASSRDEGVRGGGYNEQFF. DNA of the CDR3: TGCGCCAGCAGCCGGGATGAGGGGGTCAGGGGCGGTGGCTACAATGAGCAGTTCTTC.

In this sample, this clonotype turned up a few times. CDR3 protein: CASSSDKTMNTEAFF. The CDR3, as DNA: TGTGCCAGCAGCTCGGATAAGACGATGAACACTGAAGCTTTCTTT. V and J are TRBV5-5 and TRBJ1-1; D not certain. The CDR3 totals 15 residues. CDR1 and CDR2 (germline): SGHKS, YYEKEE (reference sequence). Trimming removed 3 bases at V and 0 bases at J, with 12 bases between.

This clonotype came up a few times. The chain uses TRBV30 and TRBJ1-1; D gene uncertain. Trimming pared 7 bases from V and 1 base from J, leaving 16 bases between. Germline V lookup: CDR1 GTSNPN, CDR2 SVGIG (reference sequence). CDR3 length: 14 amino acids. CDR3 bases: TGTGCCTCCAGTTCGGGGTGGGCGAACACTGAAGCTTTCTTT. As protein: CASSSGWANTEAFF. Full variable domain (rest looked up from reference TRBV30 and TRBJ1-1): SQTIHQWPATLVQPVGSPLSLECTVEGTSNPNLYWYRQAAGRGLQLLFYSVGIGQISSEVPQNLSASRPQDRQFILSSKKLLLSDSGFYLCASSSGWANTEAFFGQGTRLTVV.

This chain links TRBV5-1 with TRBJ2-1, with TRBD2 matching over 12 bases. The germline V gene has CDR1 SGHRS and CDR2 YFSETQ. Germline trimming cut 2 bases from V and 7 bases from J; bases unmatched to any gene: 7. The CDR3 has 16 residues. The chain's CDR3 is CASSFATSGRLNEQFF. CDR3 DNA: TGCGCCAGCAGCTTCGCAACTAGCGGGAGGCTAAATGAGCAGTTCTTC. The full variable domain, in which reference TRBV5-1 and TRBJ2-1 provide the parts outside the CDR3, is KAGVTQTPRYLIKTRGQQVTLSCSPISGHRSVSWYQQTPGQGLQFLFEYFSETQRNKGNFPGRFSGRQFSNSRSEMNVSTLELGDSALYLCASSFATSGRLNEQFFGPGTRLTVL.

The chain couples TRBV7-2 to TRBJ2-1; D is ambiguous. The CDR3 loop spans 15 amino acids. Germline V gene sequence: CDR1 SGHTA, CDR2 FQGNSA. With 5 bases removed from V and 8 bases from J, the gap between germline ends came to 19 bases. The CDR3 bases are TGTGCCAGCAGCCTCTCGTTATCAGGCGTCTATGAGCAGTTCTTC. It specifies CASSLSLSGVYEQFF.

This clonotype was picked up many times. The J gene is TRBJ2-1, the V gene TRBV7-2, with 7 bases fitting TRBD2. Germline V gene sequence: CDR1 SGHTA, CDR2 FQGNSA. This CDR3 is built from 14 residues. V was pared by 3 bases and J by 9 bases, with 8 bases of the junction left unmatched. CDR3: CASSLSGISSEQFF. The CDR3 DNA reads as TGTGCCAGCAGCTTGAGCGGGATCTCTAGTGAGCAGTTCTTC.

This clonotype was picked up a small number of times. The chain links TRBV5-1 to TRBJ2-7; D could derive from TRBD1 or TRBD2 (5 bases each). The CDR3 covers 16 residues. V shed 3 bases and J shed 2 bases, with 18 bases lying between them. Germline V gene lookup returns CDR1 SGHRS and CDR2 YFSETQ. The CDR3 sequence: CASSWGPLDGTYEQYF. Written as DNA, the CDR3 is TGCGCCAGCAGCTGGGGACCGTTGGACGGCACCTACGAGCAGTACTTC.

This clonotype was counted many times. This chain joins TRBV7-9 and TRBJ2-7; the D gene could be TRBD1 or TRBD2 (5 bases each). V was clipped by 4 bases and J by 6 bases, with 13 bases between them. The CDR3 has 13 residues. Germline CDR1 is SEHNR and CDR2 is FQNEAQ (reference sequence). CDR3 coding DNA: TGTGCCAGCAGCTCCCGGGGCCCTGGCGAGCAGTACTTC. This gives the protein CASSSRGPGEQYF.

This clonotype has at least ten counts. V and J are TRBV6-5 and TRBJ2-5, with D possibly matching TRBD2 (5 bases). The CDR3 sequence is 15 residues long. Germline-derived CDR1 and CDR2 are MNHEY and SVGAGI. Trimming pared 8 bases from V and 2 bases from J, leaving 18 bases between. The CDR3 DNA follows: TGTGCCAGCTCCCCATGGGTCGGGGTACAAGAGACCCAGTACTTC. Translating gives CASSPWVGVQETQYF.

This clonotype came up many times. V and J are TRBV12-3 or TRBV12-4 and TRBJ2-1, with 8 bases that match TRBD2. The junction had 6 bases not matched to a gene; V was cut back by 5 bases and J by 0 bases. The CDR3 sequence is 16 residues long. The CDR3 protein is CASSTTGGSSYNEQFF. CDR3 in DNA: TGTGCCAGCAGTACAACGGGGGGGAGCTCCTACAATGAGCAGTTCTTC.

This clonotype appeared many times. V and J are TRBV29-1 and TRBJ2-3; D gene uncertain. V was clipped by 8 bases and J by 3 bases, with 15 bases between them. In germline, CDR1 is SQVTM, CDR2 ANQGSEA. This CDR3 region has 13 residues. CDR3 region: CSSAGGVTDTQYF. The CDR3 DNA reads TGCAGCTCCGCCGGCGGTGTGACAGATACGCAGTATTTT.

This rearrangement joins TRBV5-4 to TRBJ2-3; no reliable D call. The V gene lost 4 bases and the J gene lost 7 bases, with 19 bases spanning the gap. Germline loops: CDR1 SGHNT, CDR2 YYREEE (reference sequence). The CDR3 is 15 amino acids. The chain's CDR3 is CASSKTGASFHTQYF. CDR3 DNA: TGTGCCAGCAGCAAAACGGGTGCCTCTTTCCATACGCAGTATTTT.

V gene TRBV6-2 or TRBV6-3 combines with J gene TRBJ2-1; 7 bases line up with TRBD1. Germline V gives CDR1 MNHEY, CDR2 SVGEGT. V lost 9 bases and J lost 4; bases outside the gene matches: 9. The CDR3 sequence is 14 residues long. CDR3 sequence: CASTRDRVYNEQFF. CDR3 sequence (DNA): TGTGCCAGTACGAGGGACAGAGTATACAATGAGCAGTTCTTC.

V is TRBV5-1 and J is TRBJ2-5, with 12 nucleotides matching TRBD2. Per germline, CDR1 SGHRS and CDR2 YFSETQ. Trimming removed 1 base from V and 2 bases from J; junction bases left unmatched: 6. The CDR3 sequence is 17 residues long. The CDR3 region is CASSLSLAGGIQETQYF. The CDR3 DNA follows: TGCGCCAGCAGCTTGTCACTAGCGGGAGGAATTCAAGAGACCCAGTACTTC.

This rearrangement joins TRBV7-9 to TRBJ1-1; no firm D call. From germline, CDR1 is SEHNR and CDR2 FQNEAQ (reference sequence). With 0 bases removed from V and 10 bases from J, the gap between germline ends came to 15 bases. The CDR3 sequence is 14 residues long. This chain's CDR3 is CASSLAGGGDGAFF. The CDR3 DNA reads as TGTGCCAGCAGCTTAGCCGGTGGCGGGGATGGAGCTTTCTTT.

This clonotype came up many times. The CDR3 DNA follows: TGTGCCAGCAGTTTGGGACAGGGACAAAAGCAGTACTTC. Its protein product is CASSLGQGQKQYF. The chain links TRBV27 to TRBJ2-7, with 9 bases fitting TRBD1. The CDR3 length is 13 residues. The V gene end was trimmed by 3 bases and the J gene end by 8 bases; junction bases not matched to a gene: 5. Germline assignment: CDR1 MNHEY and CDR2 SMNVEV (reference sequence).

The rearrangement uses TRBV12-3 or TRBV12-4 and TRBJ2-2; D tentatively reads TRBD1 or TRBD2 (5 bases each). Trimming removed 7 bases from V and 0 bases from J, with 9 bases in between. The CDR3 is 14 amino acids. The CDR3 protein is CASTGTANTGELFF. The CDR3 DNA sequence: TGTGCCAGCACCGGGACGGCGAACACCGGGGAGCTGTTTTTT.

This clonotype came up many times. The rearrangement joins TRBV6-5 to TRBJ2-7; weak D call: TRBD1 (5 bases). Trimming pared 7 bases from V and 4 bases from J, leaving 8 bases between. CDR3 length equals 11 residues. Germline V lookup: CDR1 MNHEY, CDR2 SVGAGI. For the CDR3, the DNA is TGTGCCAGCACTAAGGGGTACGAGCAGTACTTC. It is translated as CASTKGYEQYF.

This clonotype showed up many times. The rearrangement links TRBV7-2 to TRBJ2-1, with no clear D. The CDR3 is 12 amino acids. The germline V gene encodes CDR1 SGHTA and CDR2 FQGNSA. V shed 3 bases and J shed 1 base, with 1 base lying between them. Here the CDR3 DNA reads TGTGCCAGCAGCTTTTCCTACAATGAGCAGTTCTTC. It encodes CASSFSYNEQFF.

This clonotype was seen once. This CDR3 is CAILRGLYGYTF. The DNA for the CDR3 is TGTGCCATTCTGAGGGGACTCTATGGCTACACCTTC. This chain links TRBV28 with TRBJ1-2; D is possibly TRBD1 (5 bases). Germline CDR1 reads MDHEN; CDR2 reads SYDVKM. CDR3 length equals 12 residues. V was trimmed by 10 bases and J by 4 bases, leaving 13 bases between them.

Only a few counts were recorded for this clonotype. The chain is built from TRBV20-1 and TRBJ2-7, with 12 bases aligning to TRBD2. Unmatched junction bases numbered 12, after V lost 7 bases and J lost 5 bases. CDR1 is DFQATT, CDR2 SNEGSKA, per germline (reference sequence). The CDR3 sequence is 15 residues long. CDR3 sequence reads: CSGRETSGSSDEQYF. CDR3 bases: TGCAGTGGAAGAGAGACTAGCGGGAGCTCGGACGAGCAGTACTTC.

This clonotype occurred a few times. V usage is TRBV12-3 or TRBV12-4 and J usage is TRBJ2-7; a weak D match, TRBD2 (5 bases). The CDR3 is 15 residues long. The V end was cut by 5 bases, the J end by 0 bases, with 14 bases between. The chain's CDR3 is CASSNGIDYSYEQYF. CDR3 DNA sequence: TGTGCCAGCAGTAACGGGATCGACTACTCCTACGAGCAGTACTTC.

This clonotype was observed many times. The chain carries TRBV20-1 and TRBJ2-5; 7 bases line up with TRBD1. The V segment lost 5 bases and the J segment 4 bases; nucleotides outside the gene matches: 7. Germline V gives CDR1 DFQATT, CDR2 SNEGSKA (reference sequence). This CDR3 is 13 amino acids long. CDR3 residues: CSAPDRVLETQYF. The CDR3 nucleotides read TGCAGTGCTCCCGACAGGGTATTAGAGACCCAGTACTTC.

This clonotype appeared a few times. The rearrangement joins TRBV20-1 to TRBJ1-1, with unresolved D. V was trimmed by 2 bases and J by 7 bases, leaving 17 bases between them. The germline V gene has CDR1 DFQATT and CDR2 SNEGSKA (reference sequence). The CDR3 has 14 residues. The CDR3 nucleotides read TGCAGTGCTAGAAGTCCGGGGATCGTAAGTGAAGCTTTCTTT. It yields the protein CSARSPGIVSEAFF.